The 5 T cell receptor beta chains reported below all come from one sample, sequenced in a study of blood T cell repertoires in COVID-19. Libraries were prepared by immunoSEQ multiplex PCR; TCRdb keeps only in-frame clonotypes and omits some of them. The data contain a few hundred thousand clones, roughly 85% of them seen just once; the ten biggest clones take up roughly 3.6%. Sequenced: peripheral blood. These receptors were taken from a woman between 18 and 30 years old with acute or convalescent COVID-19.

This rearrangement joins TRBV2 to TRBJ1-6, with 9 bases fitting TRBD1. The CDR3 spans 14 residues. The junction had 3 bases not matched to a gene; V was cut back by 6 bases and J by 6 bases. The germline V gene encodes CDR1 SNHLY and CDR2 FYNNEI. CDR3 DNA: TGTGCCAGCAGCCGGGACAGGGTTAATTCACCCCTCCACTTT. It encodes CASSRDRVNSPLHF.

This clone was picked up one time. The chain has TRBV27 and TRBJ1-6; D not certain. This CDR3 has 12 amino acids. The V end lost 3 bases, the J end lost 11 bases, and 8 bases lay between the germline ends. From germline, CDR1 is MNHEY and CDR2 SMNVEV (reference sequence). This CDR3 reads CASSFGEAPLHF. The CDR3 DNA follows: TGTGCCAGCAGTTTTGGGGAGGCACCCCTCCACTTT.

V is TRBV7-8 and J is TRBJ1-1, with D perhaps matching TRBD1 (6 bases). This CDR3 comprises 13 residues. CDR1 SGHVS and CDR2 FQNEAQ come from the germline V gene. Trimming removed 5 bases at V and 8 bases at J, with 15 bases between. The CDR3 DNA is TGTGCCAGCAGCCTCGGGCGGGGGCTAGAAGCTTTCTTT. It encodes CASSLGRGLEAFF.

The chain recombines TRBV9 with TRBJ2-1, with TRBD2 identical over 8 bases. V trimming: 3 bases; J trimming: 6 bases; junction bases outside the gene matches: 14. CDR1 and CDR2 from the germline V gene are SGDLS and YYNGEE. CDR3 size: 17 residues. CDR3 nucleotides: TGTGCCAGCAGCGCCCGGCTCGGGAGGGGACTCGGCAATGAGCAGTTCTTC. Translated, it gives CASSARLGRGLGNEQFF. Drawing the rest from reference TRBV9 and TRBJ2-1, the complete variable domain is DSGVTQTPKHLITATGQRVTLRCSPRSGDLSVYWYQQSLDQGLQFLIQYYNGEERAKGNILERFSAQQFPDLHSELNLSSLELGDSALYFCASSARLGRGLGNEQFFGPGTRLTVL.

The chain links TRBV10-3 to TRBJ2-5; a weak D match, TRBD1 (6 bases). Germline lookup yields CDR1 ENHRY and CDR2 SYGVKD. The CDR3 loop spans 14 amino acids. Trimming left V 5 bases short and J 1 base short, with 11 bases between. The CDR3 region is CAISTRQAQETQYF. For the CDR3, the DNA is TGTGCCATCAGTACCCGACAGGCCCAAGAGACCCAGTACTTC.